The T cell receptor (beta chain) described here comes from a study of cytotoxic CD8 clonotypes in ibrutinib-treated CLL. Findings of the study overall: Ibrutinib response saw clonality rise, and progression saw it return toward baseline. The study sampled sustained-remission and progressing patients at different times.

The CDR3 is 15 amino acids. Deletions cut 5 bases from V and 4 bases from J, with 15 bases between. Germline V gene lookup returns CDR1 SNHLY and CDR2 FYNNEI. This clone appeared a few times. Its specificity is not known. A 1 in 200,000 to 1 in 1 million T cell depth was the sequencing target. Assay: immunoSEQ multiplex PCR; the TCRdb copy retains only in-frame clones and omits some. The data show roughly 42,000 clones, with 65% seen just once and approximately 21% held by the top ten. The sample consisted of PBMCs, taken after 24 months of ibrutinib treatment. The chain joins TRBV2 to TRBJ1-5; D is possibly TRBD1 (5 bases). The TCR originated in a human donor with chronic lymphocytic leukemia. Here the CDR3 reads CASSLEGPWNQPQHF. The CDR3 bases are TGTGCCAGCAGTCTAGAGGGGCCCTGGAATCAGCCCCAGCATTTT.